This TCR beta chain was profiled in a study of blood T cell repertoires in COVID-19. This CDR3 contains 15 residues. Unmatched junction bases numbered 5, after V lost 2 bases and J lost 4 bases. CDR1 is SGDLS and CDR2 is YYNGEE in the germline V gene. Generated by immunoSEQ multiplex PCR, the TCRdb table keeps only in-frame clones and is missing some. The sample includes 500,000 or so clones, roughly 90% of them seen just once. This study enrolled people aged about 18 to 90 from about two dozen US geographic areas. The source is a woman aged 18 to 35 who had recovered from COVID-19. The sequencing sample was made of PBMCs or T cells enriched from blood (not recorded which). The J gene is TRBJ2-1, the V gene TRBV9; 8 positions agree with TRBD2. The chain's CDR3 is CASSVSGVAYNEQFF. CDR3 bases: TGTGCCAGCAGCGTTAGCGGGGTAGCGTACAATGAGCAGTTCTTC.